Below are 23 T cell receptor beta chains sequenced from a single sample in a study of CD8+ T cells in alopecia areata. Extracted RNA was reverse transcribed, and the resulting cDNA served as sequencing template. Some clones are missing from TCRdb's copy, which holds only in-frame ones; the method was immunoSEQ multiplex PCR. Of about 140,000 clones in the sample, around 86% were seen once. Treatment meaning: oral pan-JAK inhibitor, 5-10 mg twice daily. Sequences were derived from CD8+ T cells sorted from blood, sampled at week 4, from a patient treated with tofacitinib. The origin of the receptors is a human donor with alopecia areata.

CDR3 loop: CASSIQGKVNEQYF. CDR3 sequence (DNA): TGTGCCAGTAGTATCCAGGGGAAAGTCAACGAGCAGTACTTC. The chain couples TRBV19 to TRBJ2-7, with D possibly matching TRBD1 (6 bases). The germline gives CDR1 LNHDA, CDR2 SQIVND (reference sequence). CDR3 length equals 14 residues. Trimming removed 3 bases at V and 5 bases at J, with 14 bases between.

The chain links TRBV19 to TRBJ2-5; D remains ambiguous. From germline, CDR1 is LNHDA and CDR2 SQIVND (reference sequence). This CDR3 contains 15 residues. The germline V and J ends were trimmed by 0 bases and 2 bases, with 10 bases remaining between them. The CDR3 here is CASSIDAVQQETQYF. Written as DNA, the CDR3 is TGTGCCAGTAGTATAGATGCGGTACAGCAAGAGACCCAGTACTTC.

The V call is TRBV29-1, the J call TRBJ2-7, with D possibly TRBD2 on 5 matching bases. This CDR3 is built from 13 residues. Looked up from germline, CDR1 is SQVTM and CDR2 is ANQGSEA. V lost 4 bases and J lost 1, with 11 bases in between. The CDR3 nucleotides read TGCAGCGTTGTTCCCCGGAGGTCCTACGAGCAGTACTTC. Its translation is CSVVPRRSYEQYF.

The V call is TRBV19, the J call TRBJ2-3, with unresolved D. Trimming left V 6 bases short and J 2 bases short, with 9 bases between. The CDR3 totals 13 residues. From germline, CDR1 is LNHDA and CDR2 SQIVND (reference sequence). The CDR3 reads CASSLDPTDTQYF. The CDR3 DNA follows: TGTGCCAGTAGCCTGGACCCCACAGATACGCAGTATTTT.

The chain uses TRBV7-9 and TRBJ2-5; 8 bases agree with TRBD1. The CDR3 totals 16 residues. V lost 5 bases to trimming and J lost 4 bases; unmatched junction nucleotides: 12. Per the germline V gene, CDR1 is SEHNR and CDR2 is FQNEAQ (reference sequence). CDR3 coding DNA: TGTGCCAGCAGCACAAACTCAGGGGGCGCGGGAGAGACCCAGTACTTC. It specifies CASSTNSGGAGETQYF. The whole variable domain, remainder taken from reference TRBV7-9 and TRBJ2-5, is DTGVSQNPRHKITKRGQNVTFRCDPISEHNRLYWYRQTLGQGPEFLTYFQNEAQLEKSRLLSDRFSAERPKGSFSTLEIQRTEQGDSAMYLCASSTNSGGAGETQYFGPGTRLLVL.

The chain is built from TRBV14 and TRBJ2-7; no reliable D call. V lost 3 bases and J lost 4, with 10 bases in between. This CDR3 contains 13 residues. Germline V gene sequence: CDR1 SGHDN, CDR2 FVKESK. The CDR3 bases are TGTGCCAGCAGCCATTCGGATGATTACGAGCAGTACTTC. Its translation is CASSHSDDYEQYF. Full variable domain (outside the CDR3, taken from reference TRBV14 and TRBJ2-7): EAGVTQFPSHSVIEKGQTVTLRCDPISGHDNLYWYRRVMGKEIKFLLHFVKESKQDESGMPNNRFLAERTGGTYSTLKVQPAELEDSGVYFCASSHSDDYEQYFGPGTRLTVT.

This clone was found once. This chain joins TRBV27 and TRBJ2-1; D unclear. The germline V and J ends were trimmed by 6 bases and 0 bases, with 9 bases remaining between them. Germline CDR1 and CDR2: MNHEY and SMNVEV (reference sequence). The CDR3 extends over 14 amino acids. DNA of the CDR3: TGTGCCAGCAGATTTACCAGCTCCTACAATGAGCAGTTCTTC. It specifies CASRFTSSYNEQFF.

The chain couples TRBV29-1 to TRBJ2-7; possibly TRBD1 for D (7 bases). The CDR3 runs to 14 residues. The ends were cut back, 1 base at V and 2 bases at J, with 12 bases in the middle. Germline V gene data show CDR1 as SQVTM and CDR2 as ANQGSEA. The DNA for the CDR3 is TGCAGCGTTGAAGGGGGGGACAGCGCCTACGAGCAGTACTTC. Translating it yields CSVEGGDSAYEQYF.

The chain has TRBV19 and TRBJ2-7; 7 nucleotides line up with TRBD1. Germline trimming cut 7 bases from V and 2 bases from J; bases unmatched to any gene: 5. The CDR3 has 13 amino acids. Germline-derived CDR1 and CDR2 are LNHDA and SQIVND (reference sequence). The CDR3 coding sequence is TGTGCCAGTAAGGGACAGAACGCCTACGAGCAGTACTTC. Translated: CASKGQNAYEQYF.

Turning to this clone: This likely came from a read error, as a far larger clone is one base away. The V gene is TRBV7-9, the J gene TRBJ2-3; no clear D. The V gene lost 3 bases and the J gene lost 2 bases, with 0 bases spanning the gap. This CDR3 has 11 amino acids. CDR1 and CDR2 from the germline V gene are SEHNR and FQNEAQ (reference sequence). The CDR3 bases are TGTGCCAGCAGCTTCACAGATACGCAGTATTTT. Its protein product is CASSFTDTQYF.

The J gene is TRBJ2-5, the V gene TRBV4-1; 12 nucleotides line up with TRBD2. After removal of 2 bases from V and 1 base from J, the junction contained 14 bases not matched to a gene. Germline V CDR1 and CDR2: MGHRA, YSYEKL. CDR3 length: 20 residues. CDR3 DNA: TGCGCCAGCAGCCAAACCGTGTCTAGCGGGAGGGCCCTACTCCAAGAGACCCAGTACTTC. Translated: CASSQTVSSGRALLQETQYF.

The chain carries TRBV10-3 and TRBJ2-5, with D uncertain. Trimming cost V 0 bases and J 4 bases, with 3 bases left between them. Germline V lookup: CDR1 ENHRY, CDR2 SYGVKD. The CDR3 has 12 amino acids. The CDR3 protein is CAISESIETQYF. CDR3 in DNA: TGTGCCATCAGTGAGTCGATAGAGACCCAGTACTTC.

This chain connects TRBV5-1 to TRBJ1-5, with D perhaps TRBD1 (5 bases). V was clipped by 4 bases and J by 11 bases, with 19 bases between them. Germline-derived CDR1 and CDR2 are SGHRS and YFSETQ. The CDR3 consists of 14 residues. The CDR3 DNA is TGCGCCAGCAGCCTGGGGACGGTAAACGAGGCCCAGCATTTT. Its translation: CASSLGTVNEAQHF.

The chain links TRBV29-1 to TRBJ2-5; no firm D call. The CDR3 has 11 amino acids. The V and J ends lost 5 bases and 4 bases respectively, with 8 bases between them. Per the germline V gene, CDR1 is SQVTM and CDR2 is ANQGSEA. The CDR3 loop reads CSVQWGETQYF. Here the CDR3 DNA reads TGCAGCGTTCAATGGGGAGAGACCCAGTACTTC.

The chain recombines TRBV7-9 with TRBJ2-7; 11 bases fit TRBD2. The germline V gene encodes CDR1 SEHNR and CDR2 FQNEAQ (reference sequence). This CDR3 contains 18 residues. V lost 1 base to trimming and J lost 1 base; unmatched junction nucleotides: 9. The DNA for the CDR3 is TGTGCCAGCAGCTTAGAACTAGCGGGGGCCACACTTTCCTACGAGCAGTACTTC. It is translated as CASSLELAGATLSYEQYF.

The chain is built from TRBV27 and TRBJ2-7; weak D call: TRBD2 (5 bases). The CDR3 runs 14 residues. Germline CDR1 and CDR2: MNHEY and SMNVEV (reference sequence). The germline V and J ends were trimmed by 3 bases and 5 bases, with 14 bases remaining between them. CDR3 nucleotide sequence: TGTGCCAGCAGTTTTTCCGGGGTGGGGAACGAGCAGTACTTC. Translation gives CASSFSGVGNEQYF.

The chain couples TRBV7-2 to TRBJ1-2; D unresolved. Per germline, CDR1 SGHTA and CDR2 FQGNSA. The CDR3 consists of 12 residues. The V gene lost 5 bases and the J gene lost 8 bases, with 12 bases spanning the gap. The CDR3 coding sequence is TGTGCCAGCAGCCCCCTGGGTGGAGGCTACACCTTC. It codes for CASSPLGGGYTF.

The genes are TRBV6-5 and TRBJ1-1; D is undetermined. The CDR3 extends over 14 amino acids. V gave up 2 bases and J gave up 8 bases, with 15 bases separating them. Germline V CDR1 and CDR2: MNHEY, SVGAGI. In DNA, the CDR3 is TGTGCCAGCAGTTACGAAAGACAAGCCCCCGAAGCTTTCTTT. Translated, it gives CASSYERQAPEAFF.

The CDR3 coding sequence is TGTGCCAGCAGCGTAGAGTCAATTCCAAATGAGCAGTTCTTC. Translating gives CASSVESIPNEQFF. The V and J genes are TRBV9 and TRBJ2-1; D uncertain. The V and J ends lost 0 bases and 7 bases respectively, with 11 bases between them. Germline V gene data show CDR1 as SGDLS and CDR2 as YYNGEE. The CDR3 contains 14 residues.

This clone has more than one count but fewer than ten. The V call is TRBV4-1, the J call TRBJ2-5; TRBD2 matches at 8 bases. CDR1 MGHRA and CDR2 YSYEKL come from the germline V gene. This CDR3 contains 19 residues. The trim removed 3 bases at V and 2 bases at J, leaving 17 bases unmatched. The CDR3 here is CASSQDPGTRYPHQETQYF. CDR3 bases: TGCGCCAGCAGCCAGGATCCCGGGACTAGATATCCACATCAAGAGACCCAGTACTTC.

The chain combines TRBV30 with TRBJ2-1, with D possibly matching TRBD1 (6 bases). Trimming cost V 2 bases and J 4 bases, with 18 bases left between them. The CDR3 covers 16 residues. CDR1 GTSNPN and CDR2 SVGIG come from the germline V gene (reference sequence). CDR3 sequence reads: CAWSPQGNLAYNEQFF. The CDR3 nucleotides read TGTGCCTGGAGTCCCCAGGGGAACCTCGCTTACAATGAGCAGTTCTTC.

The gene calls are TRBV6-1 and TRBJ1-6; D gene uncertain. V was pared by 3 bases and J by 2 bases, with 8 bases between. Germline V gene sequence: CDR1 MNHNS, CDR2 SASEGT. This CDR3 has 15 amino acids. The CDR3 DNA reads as TGTGCCAGCAGTGAGAGACAAGCCTATAATTCACCCCTCCACTTT. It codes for CASSERQAYNSPLHF.

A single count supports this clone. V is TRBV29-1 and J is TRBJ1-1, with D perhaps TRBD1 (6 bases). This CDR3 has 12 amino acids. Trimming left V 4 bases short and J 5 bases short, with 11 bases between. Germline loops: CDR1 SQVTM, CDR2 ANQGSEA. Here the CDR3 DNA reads TGCAGCGTTGTGGGGGGCGGGACTGAAGCTTTCTTT. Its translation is CSVVGGGTEAFF.